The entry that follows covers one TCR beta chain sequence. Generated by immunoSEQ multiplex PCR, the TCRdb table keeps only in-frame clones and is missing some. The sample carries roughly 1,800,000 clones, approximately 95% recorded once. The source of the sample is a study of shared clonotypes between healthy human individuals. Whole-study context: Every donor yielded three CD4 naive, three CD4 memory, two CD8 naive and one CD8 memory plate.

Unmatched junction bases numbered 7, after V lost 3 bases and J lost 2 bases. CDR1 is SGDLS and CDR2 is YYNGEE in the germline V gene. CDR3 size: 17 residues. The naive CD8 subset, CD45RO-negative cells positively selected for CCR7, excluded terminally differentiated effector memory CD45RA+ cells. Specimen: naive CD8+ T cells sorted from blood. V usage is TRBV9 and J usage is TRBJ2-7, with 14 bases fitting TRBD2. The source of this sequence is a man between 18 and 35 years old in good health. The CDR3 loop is CASSAGLAGAGAYEQYF. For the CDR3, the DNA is TGTGCCAGCAGCGCGGGACTAGCGGGGGCCGGAGCCTACGAGCAGTACTTC. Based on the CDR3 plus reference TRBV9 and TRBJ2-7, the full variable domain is DSGVTQTPKHLITATGQRVTLRCSPRSGDLSVYWYQQSLDQGLQFLIQYYNGEERAKGNILERFSAQQFPDLHSELNLSSLELGDSALYFCASSAGLAGAGAYEQYFGPGTRLTVT.